The next 32 T cell receptor beta chains were all read from a single sample in a study of T-cell memory formation after mild COVID-19 (dated by TCRdb to the early 2020s). Libraries were made using 5' RACE. Sequencing instrument: Illumina NovaSeq 6000. TCRdb reprocessed the public reads (quality trimming at Q25 with fastp, clone calling with MiXCR) and kept in-frame beta chains. Each entry merges the rows of one CDR3 protein and shows their most common DNA and genes. This sample lists 400,000 or so distinct CDR3 sequences; 20% were detected once. Of the sample, around 9.2% is held by the ten largest clones. The sequenced material came from PBMCs or a T cell subset sorted from them (not recorded which). These receptor sequences come from an adult woman who had mild COVID-19 (a few samples of this study predate the infection). The sample titles of this study are shuffled in the database, so cell type and time point are left out; the donor was told from shared clones.

The chain links TRBV5-1 to TRBJ1-3; D is ambiguous. CDR3 size: 15 residues. The V end was cut by 1 base, the J end by 0 bases, with 8 bases between. Germline V CDR1 and CDR2: SGHRS, YFSETQ. The CDR3 here is CASSLPDSSGNTIYF. For the CDR3, the DNA is TGCGCCAGCAGCTTGCCCGATAGCTCTGGAAACACCATATATTTT.

This clonotype was seen only a few times. The rearrangement joins TRBV10-2 to TRBJ2-1; 10 bases match TRBD2. From germline, CDR1 is WSHSY and CDR2 SAAADI. This CDR3 is 16 amino acids long. V was pared by 0 bases and J by 6 bases, with 5 bases of the junction left unmatched. The CDR3 here is CASSESPASGSNEQFF. CDR3 coding DNA: TGCGCCAGCAGTGAGTCGCCGGCTAGCGGGAGCAATGAGCAGTTCTTC.

This clonotype was seen only a few times. The V and J genes are TRBV7-8 and TRBJ2-1; D may be TRBD1 (6 bases). Trimming removed 11 bases from V and 7 bases from J, with 24 bases in between. Looked up from germline, CDR1 is SGHVS and CDR2 is FQNEAQ. The CDR3 has 15 amino acids. In DNA, the CDR3 is TGTGCCTCAAGCTTATACCAGGGGCCTTTGAATGAGCAGTTCTTC. The encoded protein is CASSLYQGPLNEQFF.

In this sample, this clonotype turned up a few times. This chain links TRBV7-8 with TRBJ2-7; no reliable D call. Per the germline V gene, CDR1 is SGHVS and CDR2 is FQNEAQ. Trimming removed 1 base from V and 6 bases from J, with 4 bases in between. The CDR3 is made up of 11 amino acids. The CDR3, as DNA: TGTGCCAGCAGCTTAGTATCCGAGCAGTACTTC. Translating it yields CASSLVSEQYF.

This sequence joins TRBV25-1 and TRBJ1-4; 9 bases match TRBD1. This CDR3 has 15 amino acids. The trim removed 5 bases at V and 10 bases at J, leaving 11 bases unmatched. Germline values: CDR1 MGHDK, CDR2 SYGVNS. CDR3 protein: CASSSTGGLNGKLFF. For the CDR3, the DNA is TGTGCCAGCAGTTCAACAGGGGGCTTAAACGGAAAACTGTTTTTT.

This clonotype has a count of ten or more. The V and J genes are TRBV6-2 or TRBV6-3 and TRBJ1-1; tentatively, D is TRBD1 (5 bases). Germline assignment: CDR1 MNHEY and CDR2 SVGEGT. V dropped 7 bases and J dropped 4 bases, with 13 bases sitting between them. The CDR3 spans 13 residues. In DNA form, the CDR3 reads TGTGCCAGCAACCATCAGGGCGCCACTGAAGCTTTCTTT. Encoded protein: CASNHQGATEAFF.

The rearrangement uses TRBV29-1 and TRBJ1-2; no clear D. Germline-derived CDR1 and CDR2 are SQVTM and ANQGSEA. V lost 4 bases to trimming and J lost 4 bases, with 7 bases between them. There are 11 residues in the CDR3. The CDR3 is CSVAGIYGYTF. CDR3 in DNA: TGCAGCGTTGCGGGAATCTATGGCTACACCTTC.

This clonotype was counted a few times. This sequence joins TRBV12-3 or TRBV12-4 and TRBJ1-1, with D unclear. V was pared by 3 bases and J by 0 bases, with 14 bases between. The CDR3 contains 16 residues. CDR3 coding DNA: TGTGCCAGCAGTTTCGGGTGGTTAACCATGAACACTGAAGCTTTCTTT. This translates into CASSFGWLTMNTEAFF.

A few counts support this clonotype. The genes are TRBV3-1 and TRBJ1-2; D gene unclear. With 1 base removed from V and 6 bases from J, the gap between germline ends came to 12 bases. CDR1 and CDR2 from the germline V gene are LGHDT and YNNKEL (reference sequence). The CDR3 has 14 residues. The CDR3 DNA sequence: TGTGCCAGCAGCCAAGGAGGAGGGAGCCATGGCTACACCTTC. Encoded protein: CASSQGGGSHGYTF.

This clonotype has more than one count but fewer than ten. The chain links TRBV19 to TRBJ2-7; D possibly uses TRBD1 or TRBD2 (5 bases each). Looked up from germline, CDR1 is LNHDA and CDR2 is SQIVND (reference sequence). V lost 3 bases and J 4 bases, leaving 13 bases between the germline ends. The CDR3 consists of 14 residues. This CDR3 is CASSIGQGEYEQYF. CDR3 DNA sequence: TGTGCCAGTAGTATTGGGCAGGGAGAATACGAGCAGTACTTC.

The gene calls are TRBV3-1 and TRBJ1-1, with D possibly matching TRBD1 (5 bases). The CDR3 covers 13 residues. V lost 5 bases and J 5 bases, leaving 12 bases between the germline ends. Per germline, CDR1 LGHDT and CDR2 YNNKEL (reference sequence). The CDR3 nucleotides read TGTGCCAGCAGCGGGGCCCCGCGGACTGAAGCTTTCTTT. Amino acids: CASSGAPRTEAFF. Combining the CDR3 with reference TRBV3-1 and TRBJ1-1 gives the whole variable domain DTAVSQTPKYLVTQMGNDKSIKCEQNLGHDTMYWYKQDSKKFLKIMFSYNNKELIINETVPNRFSPKSPDKAHLNLHINSLELGDSAVYFCASSGAPRTEAFFGQGTRLTVV.

This clonotype was observed a handful of times. V is TRBV11-2 and J is TRBJ2-7; TRBD2 aligns across 8 bases. Germline V gene data show CDR1 as SGHAT and CDR2 as FQNNGV. J lost 0 bases, V lost 4 bases, and 5 bases had no gene match. CDR3 length equals 15 residues. The CDR3 is CASSSLAGSSYEQYF. CDR3 coding DNA: TGTGCCAGCAGCTCATTAGCGGGGAGCTCCTACGAGCAGTACTTC.

The CDR3 loop is CASSFGVSSTDTQYF. The CDR3 nucleotides are TGTGCCAGCAGCTTCGGCGTTTCTAGCACAGATACGCAGTATTTT. The chain carries TRBV7-9 and TRBJ2-3; no reliable D call. The CDR3 has 15 amino acids. Germline V gene lookup returns CDR1 SEHNR and CDR2 FQNEAQ (reference sequence). V was pared by 3 bases and J by 0 bases, with 10 bases between.

This clonotype was counted a few times. The chain links TRBV20-1 to TRBJ1-1; D ambiguous. CDR3 length: 11 residues. Germline CDR1 is DFQATT and CDR2 is SNEGSKA (reference sequence). V shed 7 bases and J shed 2 bases, with 8 bases lying between them. The CDR3 here is CSVWENTEAFF. In nucleotides, the CDR3 is TGCAGTGTTTGGGAAAACACTGAAGCTTTCTTT.

This chain joins TRBV12-3 or TRBV12-4 and TRBJ2-3; 10 bases fit TRBD1. With 5 bases clipped from V and 7 bases from J, the junction kept 3 bases outside the gene matches. The CDR3 spans 13 residues. The CDR3 coding sequence is TGTGCCAGCAGTAGGACAGGGGGTTATACGCAGTATTTT. This gives the protein CASSRTGGYTQYF.

V usage is TRBV5-1 and J usage is TRBJ2-2; a possible D gene is TRBD1 (6 bases). This CDR3 region has 14 residues. Germline V gene lookup returns CDR1 SGHRS and CDR2 YFSETQ. V lost 3 bases, J lost 1 base, and 7 bases lay in between. In nucleotides, the CDR3 is TGCGCCAGCAGCTCGGACAGGAACACCGGGGAGCTGTTTTTT. This encodes CASSSDRNTGELFF.

V gene TRBV4-2 combines with J gene TRBJ2-5; D is ambiguous. V shed 3 bases and J shed 2 bases, with 19 bases lying between them. The CDR3 contains 17 residues. CDR1 is LGHNA and CDR2 is YNFKEQ in the germline V gene. CDR3 loop: CASSHPTFSGYQETQYF. The CDR3 nucleotides read TGTGCCAGCAGCCATCCAACCTTTAGTGGTTATCAAGAGACCCAGTACTTC.

This clonotype was detected many times. This rearrangement joins TRBV20-1 to TRBJ2-5; 9 bases are a match to TRBD2. V gave up 5 bases and J gave up 6 bases; unmatched junction bases: 10. The CDR3 has 14 amino acids. Germline-derived CDR1 and CDR2 are DFQATT and SNEGSKA (reference sequence). Written as DNA, the CDR3 is TGCAGTGCTTCCCCCACTAGCGGGCTAAAGACCCAGTACTTC. This translates into CSASPTSGLKTQYF.

This clonotype has a single count. The gene calls are TRBV20-1 and TRBJ1-3, with a tentative D call TRBD1 (5 bases). The length of the CDR3 is 14 residues. V was trimmed by 1 base and J by 2 bases, leaving 9 bases between them. Germline V gene lookup returns CDR1 DFQATT and CDR2 SNEGSKA (reference sequence). In DNA form, the CDR3 reads TGCAGTGCTAGAGGGGGCAGGGCTGGAAACACCATATATTTT. It codes for CSARGGRAGNTIYF.

The chain employs TRBV5-1 and TRBJ2-5, with 10 nucleotides matching TRBD1. V dropped 5 bases and J dropped 2; count of bases not matched to a gene: 3. Germline V gene data show CDR1 as SGHRS and CDR2 as YFSETQ. This CDR3 has 14 residues. The CDR3 DNA is TGCGCCAGCAGGACAGGGGGCCGACAAGAGACCCAGTACTTC. Its protein product is CASRTGGRQETQYF.

This clonotype was seen only a few times. The chain has TRBV20-1 and TRBJ2-3, with 10 bases fitting TRBD2. The V segment lost 0 bases and the J segment 2 bases; nucleotides outside the gene matches: 5. Per germline, CDR1 DFQATT and CDR2 SNEGSKA (reference sequence). The CDR3 sequence is 16 residues long. Here the CDR3 DNA reads TGCAGTGCTAGAGACCAAGCGGGAGGGGACACAGATACGCAGTATTTT. It yields the protein CSARDQAGGDTDTQYF.

This chain connects TRBV20-1 to TRBJ2-5; possible D gene TRBD2, 6 bases. The CDR3 consists of 13 residues. CDR1 is DFQATT, CDR2 SNEGSKA, per germline (reference sequence). V was cut by 2 bases and J by 5 bases, with 12 bases left in between. Here the CDR3 reads CSARPWGDETQYF. DNA for the CDR3: TGCAGTGCTAGACCCTGGGGGGACGAGACCCAGTACTTC.

This clonotype was detected once. The rearrangement uses TRBV5-1 and TRBJ2-6; 10 bases are a match to TRBD2. Germline CDR1 and CDR2: SGHRS and YFSETQ. V was pared by 4 bases and J by 1 base, with 8 bases of the junction left unmatched. The CDR3 loop spans 18 amino acids. CDR3 sequence (DNA): TGCGCCAGCAGCGCGGCCGGGACTAGCGCTTCTGGGGCCAACGTCCTGACTTTC. This gives the protein CASSAAGTSASGANVLTF.

The sample holds a few counts of this clonotype. The rearrangement joins TRBV7-3 to TRBJ1-1, with D tentatively TRBD1 (6 bases). CDR3 length: 17 amino acids. The V gene's germline CDR1 is SGHTA and CDR2 FQGTGA. The V end was cut by 3 bases, the J end by 1 base, with 18 bases between. Written as DNA, the CDR3 is TGTGCCAGCAGCTTCCCCGAACGGACAGACAAGAACACTGAAGCTTTCTTT. Translating gives CASSFPERTDKNTEAFF. Variable domain in full (rest from reference TRBV7-3 and TRBJ1-1): GAGVSQTPSNKVTEKGKYVELRCDPISGHTALYWYRQSLGQGPEFLIYFQGTGAADDSGLPNDRFFAVRPEGSVSTLKIQRTERGDSAVYLCASSFPERTDKNTEAFFGQGTRLTVV.

The V call is TRBV27, the J call TRBJ2-3; a possible D gene is TRBD1 (6 bases). Per germline, CDR1 MNHEY and CDR2 SMNVEV (reference sequence). The CDR3 length is 11 residues. Trimming stripped 10 bases from V and 6 bases from J, with 11 bases between. CDR3 amino acids: CATGRGDTQYF. CDR3 coding DNA: TGTGCCACCGGAAGGGGGGATACGCAGTATTTT.

The chain combines TRBV4-1 with TRBJ1-2; D is possibly TRBD1 (6 bases). This CDR3 comprises 14 residues. The V end lost 4 bases, the J end lost 2 bases, and 11 bases lay between the germline ends. Looked up from germline, CDR1 is MGHRA and CDR2 is YSYEKL. The CDR3 DNA reads as TGCGCCAGCAGCCCTGGGGACATGAACTATGGCTACACCTTC. It translates to CASSPGDMNYGYTF.

This clonotype has a handful of counts. The rearrangement uses TRBV7-9 and TRBJ2-3; a weak D match, TRBD1 (6 bases). The V and J ends lost 5 bases and 2 bases respectively, with 14 bases between them. The CDR3 consists of 15 residues. CDR1 and CDR2 (germline): SEHNR, FQNEAQ (reference sequence). The CDR3 sequence is CASSHKQGPTDTQYF. The CDR3 nucleotides are TGTGCCAGCAGCCATAAACAGGGTCCCACAGATACGCAGTATTTT.

This sequence joins TRBV7-2 and TRBJ2-1; 9 positions match TRBD2. CDR1 SGHTA and CDR2 FQGNSA come from the germline V gene. The CDR3 is 15 residues long. With 2 bases clipped from V and 8 bases from J, the junction kept 7 bases outside the gene matches. For the CDR3, the DNA is TGTGCCAGCAGCTTACTTAGCGGGAGAACCGATGAGCAGTTCTTC. Protein: CASSLLSGRTDEQFF.

The DNA of the CDR3 is TGTGCCATCAGTGAAGGGCTCGGATACGAGCAGTACTTC. It yields the protein CAISEGLGYEQYF. The V and J genes are TRBV10-3 and TRBJ2-7; D remains unclear. V gave up 3 bases and J gave up 4 bases, with 10 bases separating them. Per germline, CDR1 ENHRY and CDR2 SYGVKD. The CDR3 consists of 13 residues.

The chain carries TRBV20-1 and TRBJ1-1; D unresolved. Trimming cost V 0 bases and J 5 bases, with 13 bases left between them. The CDR3 is 14 amino acids. Germline CDR1 and CDR2: DFQATT and SNEGSKA (reference sequence). CDR3 residues: CSARDLVYRTEAFF. The CDR3, as DNA: TGCAGTGCTAGAGATCTCGTTTACCGGACTGAAGCTTTCTTT.

This rearrangement joins TRBV7-9 to TRBJ2-3; D perhaps matches TRBD2 (5 bases). Per the germline V gene, CDR1 is SEHNR and CDR2 is FQNEAQ (reference sequence). V lost 5 bases and J 2 bases, leaving 17 bases between the germline ends. There are 16 residues in the CDR3. The CDR3 region is CASSRGQIGFTDTQYF. CDR3 DNA: TGTGCCAGCAGCCGCGGGCAGATTGGGTTCACAGATACGCAGTATTTT. Using reference TRBV7-9 and TRBJ2-3 for the parts outside the CDR3, the full variable domain is DTGVSQNPRHKITKRGQNVTFRCDPISEHNRLYWYRQTLGQGPEFLTYFQNEAQLEKSRLLSDRFSAERPKGSFSTLEIQRTEQGDSAMYLCASSRGQIGFTDTQYFGPGTRLTVL.

This clonotype was seen only a few times. This chain links TRBV7-9 with TRBJ2-5; 7 bases map to TRBD1. Germline values: CDR1 SEHNR, CDR2 FQNEAQ (reference sequence). This CDR3 is built from 18 residues. The ends lost 1 base at V and 5 bases at J; junction bases unmatched: 16. The chain's CDR3 is CASSLVPLRDSFVETQYF. CDR3 nucleotides: TGTGCCAGCAGCTTAGTCCCCCTCCGGGACAGTTTCGTGGAGACCCAGTACTTC.